The text below deals with one T cell receptor beta chain. CDR3 length: 13 residues. In germline, CDR1 is LNHDA, CDR2 SQIVND (reference sequence). Trimming cost V 3 bases and J 5 bases, with 10 bases left between them. This entry comes from a study of blood T cell repertoires in COVID-19. In the study overall: PBMCs, B-cell-depleted T cells, or T cells provided the cDNA or gDNA that made up the material.

Measured with immunoSEQ multiplex PCR; TCRdb has only the in-frame clones, and not every one. The sample shows about 230,000 clones, 65% to 85% of them seen only once. Sequenced material: peripheral blood. The source is a man in his forties or fifties with active or convalescent COVID-19. This chain links TRBV19 with TRBJ1-1; a possible D gene is TRBD1 (6 bases). The CDR3 reads CASSMNRETEAFF. CDR3 sequence (DNA): TGTGCCAGTAGTATGAACAGGGAGACTGAAGCTTTCTTT.